This T cell receptor beta chain originates from a study of blood T cell repertoires in COVID-19. Whole-study context: PBMCs, B-cell-depleted T cells, or T cells provided the cDNA or gDNA that made up the material.

Assignments of participants to cohorts depended upon their own reported clinical history. Each recovered donor of Cohort 3 presented with two negative PCRs, clearance, or symptom resolution. Original methodology: Estimates of nucleated cell counts were drawn from the amplification of reference gene primers. TCRdb keeps only in-frame clones here, not all; method: immunoSEQ multiplex PCR. The DNA was the basis for D and trimming; V, J and clone size are from that table. The data hold fewer than 200,000 clones, with approximately 88% observed a single time. The clonotype was recovered from a woman aged 18-29 years who had recovered from COVID-19. Input material: PBMCs or T cells enriched from blood (not recorded which).

The CDR3 DNA sequence: TGTGCCAGCGGCGGGGCTAACACCGGGGAGCTGTTTTTT. Amino acids: CASGGANTGELFF. The V call is TRBV27, the J call TRBJ2-2, with TRBD2 as a possible D gene (6 bases). The ends were cut back, 8 bases at V and 2 bases at J, with 9 bases in the middle. The CDR3 is 13 amino acids. Germline V gene data show CDR1 as MNHEY and CDR2 as SMNVEV (reference sequence).